This TCR beta chain was sequenced for a study of blood T cell repertoires in COVID-19. Background on the study: The United States, Italy and Spain provided the acute and convalescent COVID-19 samples.

Assay: immunoSEQ multiplex PCR; the TCRdb copy retains only in-frame clones and omits some. The sample yields a few hundred thousand clones, nearly 85% seen once. Sequenced input: peripheral blood. The sequence was collected from a human donor in a cohort sampled during active COVID-19.

CDR3 sequence: CASSPLASIHNEQFF. CDR3 coding DNA: TGTGCCAGCAGCCCTCTGGCATCGATTCACAATGAGCAGTTCTTC. The chain carries TRBV28 and TRBJ2-1; D gene ambiguous. Germline lookup yields CDR1 MDHEN and CDR2 SYDVKM. This CDR3 has 15 residues. V shed 6 bases and J shed 5 bases, with 17 bases lying between them.